Included here is one T cell receptor beta chain sequence, with context. Authors' methods: Reference gene primer amplification in the assay estimated nucleated cell counts. Sequenced by immunoSEQ multiplex PCR; TCRdb stores in-frame clones only, minus some. D and trimming were read from the DNA, whereas the V and J calls and clone size are those reported in that table. The sample lists under 500,000 clones; 70% to 90% were seen once. The data are from a study of blood T cell repertoires in COVID-19. Living in 25 or so US areas, the participants were between roughly 18 and 90 years of age. Each participant's cohort was designated according to participant-reported clinical history. CDR3 length: 16 residues. Germline trimming cut 6 bases from V and 1 base from J; bases unmatched to any gene: 10. Germline CDR1 is MNHEY and CDR2 is SMNVEV (reference sequence).

Sample: PBMCs or T cells enriched from blood (not recorded which). This TCR came from a woman younger than 30 with acute COVID-19. The chain links TRBV27 to TRBJ2-5, with 8 positions matching TRBD2. The CDR3 is CASSLLGSGVQETQYF. The DNA for the CDR3 is TGTGCCAGCAGCCTCCTAGGTAGCGGGGTCCAAGAGACCCAGTACTTC.